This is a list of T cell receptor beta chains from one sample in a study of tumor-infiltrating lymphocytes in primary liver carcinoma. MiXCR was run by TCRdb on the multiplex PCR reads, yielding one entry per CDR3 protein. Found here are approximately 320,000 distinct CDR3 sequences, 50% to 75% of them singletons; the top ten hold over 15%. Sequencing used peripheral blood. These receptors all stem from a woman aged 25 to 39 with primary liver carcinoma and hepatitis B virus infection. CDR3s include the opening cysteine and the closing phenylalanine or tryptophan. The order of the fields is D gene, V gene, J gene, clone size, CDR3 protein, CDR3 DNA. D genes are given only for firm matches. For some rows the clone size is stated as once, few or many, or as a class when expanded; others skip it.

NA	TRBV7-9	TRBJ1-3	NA	CASSLKANTIYF	TGTGCCAGCAGCTTAAAGGCTAACACCATATATTTT
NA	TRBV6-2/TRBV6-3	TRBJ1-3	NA	CAGSYQDSGNTIYF	TGTGCTGGCAGTTACCAGGACTCTGGAAACACCATATATTTT
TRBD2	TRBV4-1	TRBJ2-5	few	CASSQDGGLAGQETQYF	TGCGCCAGCAGCCAAGATGGGGGACTAGCGGGCCAAGAGACCCAGTACTTC
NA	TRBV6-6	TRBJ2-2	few	CASSYGQGHTGELFF	TGTGCCAGCAGTTACGGGCAGGGCCACACCGGGGAGCTGTTTTTT
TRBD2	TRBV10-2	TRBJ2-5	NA	CASSAGLAGSGETQYF	TGCGCCAGCAGTGCAGGACTAGCGGGGTCGGGAGAGACCCAGTACTTC
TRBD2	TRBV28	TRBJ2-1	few	CASRVTSGEYNEQFF	TGTGCCAGCAGAGTCACTAGCGGGGAATACAATGAGCAGTTCTTC
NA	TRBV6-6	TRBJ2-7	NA	CANSIPDSWPYEQYF	TGTGCCAACAGTATACCTGATAGCTGGCCCTACGAGCAGTACTTC
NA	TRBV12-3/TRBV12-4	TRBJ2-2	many	CASSFAGVYTGELFF	TGTGCCAGCAGTTTTGCAGGAGTTTACACCGGGGAGCTGTTTTTT
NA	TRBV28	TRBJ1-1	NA	CASSPPDRRYTEAFF	TGTGCCAGCAGTCCCCCCGACAGGAGGTACACTGAAGCTTTCTTT
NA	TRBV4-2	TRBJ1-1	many	CASSQVGGLNTEAFF	TGTGCCAGCAGCCAAGTGGGAGGGCTGAACACTGAAGCTTTCTTT
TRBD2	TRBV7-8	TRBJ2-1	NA	CASSLEPNSGINGEQFF	TGTGCCAGCAGCTTAGAACCGAATAGCGGGATAAACGGTGAGCAGTTCTTC
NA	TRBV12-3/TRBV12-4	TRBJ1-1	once	CAISPGPGSTEAFF	TGTGCCATCAGTCCGGGACCGGGAAGCACCGAAGCTTTCTTT
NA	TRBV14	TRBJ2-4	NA	CASSPTCLAKNIQYF	TGTGCCAGCAGCCCCACATGCCTTGCCAAAAACATTCAGTACTTC
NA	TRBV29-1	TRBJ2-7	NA	CRVDDGTSYEQYF	TGCAGGGTTGACGACGGGACATCCTACGAGCAGTACTTC
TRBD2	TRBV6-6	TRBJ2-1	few	CASSWVSGRSPGEQFF	TGTGCCAGCAGTTGGGTTAGCGGGAGGTCCCCCGGGGAGCAGTTCTTC
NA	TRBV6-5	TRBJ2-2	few	CASSYQLGTGELFF	TGTGCCAGCAGTTACCAGCTAGGCACCGGGGAGCTGTTTTTT
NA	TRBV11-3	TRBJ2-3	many	CASSFMLTDTQYF	TGTGCCAGCAGCTTCATGCTAACAGATACGCAGTATTTT
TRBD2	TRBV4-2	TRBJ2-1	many	CASSLGLAGDNEQFF	TGTGCCAGCAGCCTGGGACTAGCGGGAGACAATGAGCAGTTCTTC
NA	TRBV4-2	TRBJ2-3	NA	CSSSSGTVTDTQYF	TGTTCCAGCAGCTCCGGAACCGTCACAGATACGCAGTATTTT
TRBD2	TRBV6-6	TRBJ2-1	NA	CASSYTRGAGGHEQFF	TGTGCCAGCAGTTACACCCGAGGAGCGGGAGGGCATGAGCAGTTCTTC